This record looks at one T cell receptor (beta chain) sequence and its context. TCRdb's copy holds only in-frame clones and misses some; the assay was immunoSEQ multiplex PCR. The repertoire includes 200,000 to 250,000 clones, 80% of them detected once, and 3.5% to 4.5% sits in the top ten. The sample belongs to a study of blood T cell repertoires in COVID-19. Study context: Whether acute or convalescent, the COVID-19 samples came from the United States, Italy and Spain. PBMCs, B-cell-depleted T cells, or T cells provided the cDNA or gDNA that made up the material.

Clinical history reported by participants formed the basis on which cohorts were assigned. The CDR3 length is 16 residues. With 0 bases removed from V and 2 bases from J, the gap between germline ends came to 10 bases. Germline CDR1 reads SEHNR; CDR2 reads FQNEAQ (reference sequence). The receptor was isolated from a man aged 25 to 40 with acute COVID-19. The rearrangement uses TRBV7-9 and TRBJ1-4; tentatively, D is TRBD1 (5 bases). The specimen was PBMCs or T cells enriched from blood (not recorded which). The CDR3 sequence is CASSLALRQTNEKLFF. The CDR3, as DNA: TGTGCCAGCAGCTTAGCGCTCCGACAGACTAATGAAAAACTGTTTTTT. Supplemented by reference TRBV7-9 and TRBJ1-4, the full variable domain reads DTGVSQNPRHKITKRGQNVTFRCDPISEHNRLYWYRQTLGQGPEFLTYFQNEAQLEKSRLLSDRFSAERPKGSFSTLEIQRTEQGDSAMYLCASSLALRQTNEKLFFGSGTQLSVL.